This note documents a single TCR beta chain sequence. This clonotype has more than one count but fewer than ten. Its antigen is currently not known. Per-base qualities were not stored, and no clone one base away is much larger. The data originate from a study of CD8 T cells in ankylosing spondylitis (dated by TCRdb to the late 2010s). Looking at the study overall: The study set out to find disease-linked TCR variants by profiling T cell receptor beta repertoires in ankylosing spondylitis patients and healthy donors. The full study cohort comprised 25 or so ankylosing spondylitis patients and approximately 100 healthy donors. Peripheral blood was sampled, and synovial fluid was additionally collected from ankylosing spondylitis patients. Overall study outcomes, separate from this receptor: Some TCR beta motif variants had previously been reported in synovial fluid and blood of reactive arthritis patients, which suggested common disease-initiation mechanisms. According to the report, matched synovial fluid samples from ankylosing spondylitis patients were significantly enriched for the disease-linked clones. Blood from ankylosing spondylitis patients appeared to be characterized by a TCR beta motif composed of roughly eight highly homologous amino acid variants. A CD8+ phenotype was shown by the disease-linked clones, which were found at relatively low frequencies in peripheral blood.

Measured from the cysteine to the phenylalanine, the CDR3 is 17 residues long. Only the CDR3 region is kept as DNA, spanning 51 bases read in frame from base 1. V has 1 base trimmed and J has 5 bases trimmed; junction bases matching no gene number 13. Sequencing relied on an Illumina HiSeq 2500. Quantitative 5'-RACE with molecular barcodes was the method used to prepare the TCR beta libraries. In the original analysis: A new computational method, built on a probabilistic model of VDJ rearrangement, was used to identify disease-linked TCR variants. TCRdb reworked the public reads: Q25 trimming with fastp, MiXCR clone assembly, productive beta chains retained. Under each unique CDR3 protein, matching rows form one entry showing the most common genes and DNA. What appears here as the V and J calls and clone size reflects TCRdb's work, not the paper's. This sample gives about 540,000 distinct CDR3 sequences in total; approximately 11% of them show up just once. Of the sample, approximately 6.3% falls within the top ten clones.

The material sequenced was blood, either unsorted or a sorted T cell fraction (not recorded which). The receptor was derived from a male donor with ankylosing spondylitis. This chain joins TRBV12-3 or TRBV12-4 to TRBJ2-7, with 8 bases aligning to TRBD2. The base sequence is TGTGCCAGCAGTTTAGGGATTGGAGCGGGAGTCGGTAACGAGCAGTACTTC. Translated, it gives CASSLGIGAGVGNEQYF.